This TCR beta chain was identified during a study of T-cell memory formation after mild COVID-19. Study results and caveats: Those CD4+ clones that contracted were mainly in CM and EM (CD8+ ones in EMRA).

TCRdb reprocessed the 5' RACE reads via MiXCR and lists one record per CDR3 protein. The top ten hold over 2% of the sample, which has about 250,000 distinct CDR3 sequences, 15% seen once. The CDR3 has 13 amino acids. Germline CDR1 reads KGHDR; CDR2 reads SFDVKD. V lost 4 bases and J lost 4, with 9 bases in between. With respect to this clonotype: Its antigen is not identified.

The sequence was obtained from an adult woman who had mild COVID-19 (a few samples of this study predate the infection). Cell type and time point are not known. The sequencing input was PBMCs or a T cell subset sorted from them (not recorded which). This sequence joins TRBV24-1 and TRBJ1-2; D is undetermined. In DNA, the CDR3 is TGTGCCACCAGTGACGGCCGGAGCTATGGCTACACCTTC. Amino acid sequence: CATSDGRSYGYTF.